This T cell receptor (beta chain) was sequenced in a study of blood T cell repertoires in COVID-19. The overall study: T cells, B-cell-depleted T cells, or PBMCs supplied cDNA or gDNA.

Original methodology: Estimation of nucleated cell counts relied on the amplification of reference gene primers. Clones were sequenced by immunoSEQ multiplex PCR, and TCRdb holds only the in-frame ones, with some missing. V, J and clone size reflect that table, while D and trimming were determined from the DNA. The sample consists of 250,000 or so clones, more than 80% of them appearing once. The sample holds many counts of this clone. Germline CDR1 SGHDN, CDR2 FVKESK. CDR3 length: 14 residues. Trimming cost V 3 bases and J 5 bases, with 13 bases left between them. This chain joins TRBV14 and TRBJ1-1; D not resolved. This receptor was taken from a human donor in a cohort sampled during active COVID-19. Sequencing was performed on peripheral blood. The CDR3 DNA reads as TGTGCCAGCAGCCATAGAGGGATTAGGACTGAAGCTTTCTTT. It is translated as CASSHRGIRTEAFF.